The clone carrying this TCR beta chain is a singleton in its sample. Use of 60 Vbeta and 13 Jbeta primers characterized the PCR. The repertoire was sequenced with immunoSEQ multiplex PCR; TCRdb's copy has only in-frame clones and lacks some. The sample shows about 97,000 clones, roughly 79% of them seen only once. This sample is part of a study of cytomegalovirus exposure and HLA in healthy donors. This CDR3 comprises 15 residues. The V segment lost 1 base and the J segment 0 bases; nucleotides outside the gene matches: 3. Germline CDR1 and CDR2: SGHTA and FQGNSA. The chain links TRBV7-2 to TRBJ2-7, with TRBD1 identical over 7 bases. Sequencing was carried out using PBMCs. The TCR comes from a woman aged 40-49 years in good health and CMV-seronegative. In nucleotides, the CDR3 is TGTGCCAGCAGCTTAGAGGGACAGACCTCCTACGAGCAGTACTTC. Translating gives CASSLEGQTSYEQYF. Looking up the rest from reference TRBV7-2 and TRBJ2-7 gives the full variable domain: GAGVSQSPSNKVTEKGKDVELRCDPISGHTALYWYRQSLGQGLEFLIYFQGNSAPDKSGLPSDRFSAERTGGSVSTLTIQRTQQEDSAVYLCASSLEGQTSYEQYFGPGTRLTVT.